These 29 T cell receptor beta chains originate from one sample sequenced in a study of control samples from healthy donors and cancer patients. Generated by immunoSEQ multiplex PCR, the TCRdb table keeps only in-frame clones and is missing some. The table records about 140,000 clones, about 90% of them present only once. Sequencing was done on a sample of blood. These receptors originate from a man between 18 and 29 years old in good health.

This rearrangement joins TRBV30 to TRBJ2-7; no reliable D call. V lost 3 bases and J 5 bases, leaving 11 bases between the germline ends. The CDR3 totals 12 residues. Germline CDR1 is GTSNPN and CDR2 is SVGIG (reference sequence). CDR3 coding DNA: TGTGCCTGGAGCGATCTTGGCGACGAGCAGTACTTC. Amino acid sequence: CAWSDLGDEQYF.

The rearrangement uses TRBV29-1 and TRBJ1-2; 7 bases map to TRBD1. V lost 7 bases to trimming and J lost 0 bases; unmatched junction nucleotides: 2. From germline, CDR1 is SQVTM and CDR2 ANQGSEA. There are 12 residues in the CDR3. This CDR3 reads CSAGQANYGYTF. In DNA, the CDR3 is TGCAGCGCTGGACAGGCTAACTATGGCTACACCTTC. The entire variable domain, with the rest obtained from reference TRBV29-1 and TRBJ1-2, is as follows: SAVISQKPSRDICQRGTSLTIQCQVDSQVTMMFWYRQQPGQSLTLIATANQGSEATYESGFVIDKFPISRPNLTFSTLTVSNMSPEDSSIYLCSAGQANYGYTFGSGTRLTVV.

CDR3 coding DNA: TGTGCCAGCAGCTTAGAGGGAGGGGTAGGTAATTCACCCCTCCACTTT. Translating gives CASSLEGGVGNSPLHF. The rearrangement links TRBV11-2 to TRBJ1-6; D perhaps matches TRBD1 (5 bases). The germline V gene has CDR1 SGHAT and CDR2 FQNNGV. The CDR3 has 16 amino acids. V was clipped by 0 bases and J by 6 bases, with 12 bases between them.

Concerning this clone: The sample carries other DNA sequences with the same CDR3. This rearrangement joins TRBV6-5 to TRBJ2-7, with a tentative D call TRBD2 (5 bases). Germline V CDR1 and CDR2: MNHEY, SVGAGI. This CDR3 is 15 amino acids long. V lost 0 bases and J lost 6, with 15 bases in between. Written as DNA, the CDR3 is TGTGCCAGCAGTTACTCGAGGACTCGGGGTGTCGAGCAGTACTTC. This encodes CASSYSRTRGVEQYF.

The rearrangement joins TRBV25-1 to TRBJ2-3; the D is unclear. Germline assignment: CDR1 MGHDK and CDR2 SYGVNS. V lost 3 bases, J lost 0 bases, and 10 bases lay in between. The CDR3 loop spans 15 amino acids. The CDR3 loop is CASSDPGSSTDTQYF. CDR3 coding DNA: TGTGCCAGCAGTGACCCAGGCTCTAGCACAGATACGCAGTATTTT. The full variable domain, its missing parts supplied by reference TRBV25-1 and TRBJ2-3, is EADIYQTPRYLVIGTGKKITLECSQTMGHDKMYWYQQDPGMELHLIHYSYGVNSTEKGDLSSESTVSRIRTEHFPLTLESARPSHTSQYLCASSDPGSSTDTQYFGPGTRLTVL.

This sequence joins TRBV5-6 and TRBJ1-1, with a weak D call TRBD1 (5 bases). From germline, CDR1 is SGHDT and CDR2 YYEEEE. The CDR3 runs 14 residues. V was clipped by 5 bases and J by 0 bases, with 11 bases between them. The CDR3 DNA sequence: TGTGCCAGCAGGTGGGGCAGCCTGAACACTGAAGCTTTCTTT. Its translation is CASRWGSLNTEAFF.

The rearrangement links TRBV7-2 to TRBJ1-2; perhaps TRBD1 as D (6 bases). Per germline, CDR1 SGHTA and CDR2 FQGNSA. The CDR3 runs 14 residues. The V gene lost 5 bases and the J gene lost 2 bases, with 12 bases spanning the gap. CDR3 nucleotides: TGTGCCAGCAGCCCGTACGACAGGAACTATGGCTACACCTTC. Its translation: CASSPYDRNYGYTF.

This sequence joins TRBV10-2 and TRBJ1-1; D call uncertain. In germline, CDR1 is WSHSY, CDR2 SAAADI. V was clipped by 4 bases and J by 2 bases, with 2 bases between them. The CDR3 extends over 11 amino acids. The CDR3 region is CASSGNTEAFF. Written as DNA, the CDR3 is TGCGCCAGCAGTGGAAACACTGAAGCTTTCTTT.

This clone was recorded only once. The V call is TRBV2, the J call TRBJ1-1; no clear D gene. Germline V gene data show CDR1 as SNHLY and CDR2 as FYNNEI. Trimming shortened V by 6 bases and J by 1 base, and 9 bases separated the two germline ends. This CDR3 is built from 13 residues. The CDR3 is CASSSDKNTEAFF. The CDR3 nucleotides read TGTGCCAGCAGCTCCGACAAGAACACTGAAGCTTTCTTT.

J is TRBJ1-2 and V is TRBV6-2 or TRBV6-3; D unresolved. This CDR3 comprises 12 residues. Germline assignment: CDR1 MNHEY and CDR2 SVGEGT. Between the trimmed V and J ends, which lost 2 bases and 10 bases, there was a span of 11 bases. The CDR3 is CASSYMVSPYTF. The CDR3 DNA follows: TGTGCCAGCAGTTACATGGTGTCGCCCTACACCTTC.

This chain's CDR3 is CASSPRGQGLNTEAFF. The CDR3 DNA follows: TGTGCCAGCTCACCACGCGGACAGGGGCTGAACACTGAAGCTTTCTTT. The chain combines TRBV18 with TRBJ1-1; 9 bases align to TRBD1. This CDR3 comprises 16 residues. Germline-derived CDR1 and CDR2 are KGHSH and LQKENI. After removal of 1 base from V and 0 bases from J, the junction contained 3 bases not matched to a gene.

CDR3: CASSDDRTYGYTF. CDR3 coding DNA: TGTGCCAGCAGTGATGACAGGACCTATGGCTACACCTTC. The gene calls are TRBV5-4 and TRBJ1-2; a possible D gene is TRBD1 (6 bases). The CDR3 extends over 13 amino acids. Germline loops: CDR1 SGHNT, CDR2 YYREEE (reference sequence). Trimming took off 5 bases at V and 4 bases at J, with 12 bases between the two ends. Filled out from reference TRBV5-4 and TRBJ1-2, the complete variable domain reads ETGVTQSPTHLIKTRGQQVTLRCSSQSGHNTVSWYQQALGQGPQFIFQYYREEENGRGNFPPRFSGLQFPNYSSELNVNALELDDSALYLCASSDDRTYGYTFGSGTRLTVV.

This clone occurred a few times. The chain recombines TRBV6-5 with TRBJ2-7; 7 positions match TRBD1. Germline V gives CDR1 MNHEY, CDR2 SVGAGI. J was trimmed by 0 bases and V by 7 bases; bases with no gene match: 6. The CDR3 totals 14 residues. The DNA of the CDR3 is TGTGCCAGCACTGTGGACAGGAGCTCCTACGAGCAGTACTTC. Translated, it gives CASTVDRSSYEQYF.

This clone was found once. V is TRBV27 and J is TRBJ1-5, with a possible D match to TRBD1 (5 bases). Trimming removed 5 bases at V and 5 bases at J, with 10 bases between. CDR1 MNHEY and CDR2 SMNVEV come from the germline V gene (reference sequence). The CDR3 sequence is 13 residues long. CDR3: CASSPRGDQPQHF. In nucleotides, the CDR3 is TGTGCCAGCAGTCCTAGGGGAGATCAGCCCCAGCATTTT.

This clone came up once. The CDR3 nucleotides read TGCGCCAGCAGCCAAGAAGGGACAGGGGGTCGCTCCTACAATGAGCAGTTCTTC. Translating gives CASSQEGTGGRSYNEQFF. The chain combines TRBV4-3 with TRBJ2-1; 11 nucleotides line up with TRBD1. V shed 0 bases, J shed 0 bases, and the junction held 4 bases outside the gene matches. This CDR3 is 18 amino acids long. Looked up from germline, CDR1 is LGHNA and CDR2 is YSLEER.

V gene TRBV28 combines with J gene TRBJ1-3; a possible D gene is TRBD1 (5 bases). The CDR3 loop spans 15 amino acids. Trimming removed 2 bases at V and 0 bases at J, with 8 bases between. Germline loops: CDR1 MDHEN, CDR2 SYDVKM. The CDR3 here is CASSLKTVSGNTIYF. In DNA, the CDR3 is TGTGCCAGCAGTTTAAAGACAGTCTCTGGAAACACCATATATTTT.

The chain links TRBV2 to TRBJ2-3; 12 nucleotides align to TRBD2. The CDR3 length is 15 residues. From germline, CDR1 is SNHLY and CDR2 FYNNEI. J gave up 7 bases and V 5 bases, and 7 bases lay outside the gene matches. Written as DNA, the CDR3 is TGTGCCAGCAGTTCCCTAGCGGGGGGGCCTAATACGCAGTATTTT. Protein: CASSSLAGGPNTQYF.

CDR3 bases: TGTGCCAGCAGTTTGGTTGGAAACACCATATATTTT. Protein product: CASSLVGNTIYF. The chain uses TRBV12-3 or TRBV12-4 and TRBJ1-3, with no clear D. The CDR3 spans 12 residues. The V gene lost 3 bases and the J gene lost 3 bases, with 3 bases spanning the gap.

The rearrangement links TRBV27 to TRBJ1-5; 8 bases line up with TRBD1. The CDR3 runs to 13 residues. The germline CDR1 and CDR2 sequences are MNHEY and SMNVEV (reference sequence). The junction had 8 bases not matched to a gene; V was cut back by 7 bases and J by 9 bases. CDR3 amino acids: CASTTGQGGPQHF. CDR3 bases: TGTGCCAGCACCACTGGACAGGGAGGGCCCCAGCATTTT.

On this clone itself: The same CDR3 is also encoded by other DNA sequences in this sample. The chain is built from TRBV19 and TRBJ1-2; TRBD1 agrees at 9 bases. The germline CDR1 and CDR2 sequences are LNHDA and SQIVND (reference sequence). The CDR3 sequence is 14 residues long. Germline trimming cut 5 bases from V and 2 bases from J; bases unmatched to any gene: 3. CDR3 DNA: TGTGCCAGTAGTGAACAGGGGGCCAACTATGGCTACACCTTC. Translating it yields CASSEQGANYGYTF. Filled out from reference TRBV19 and TRBJ1-2, the complete variable domain reads DGGITQSPKYLFRKEGQNVTLSCEQNLNHDAMYWYRQDPGQGLRLIYYSQIVNDFQKGDIAEGYSVSREKKESFPLTVTSAQKNPTAFYLCASSEQGANYGYTFGSGTRLTVV.

The chain links TRBV6-5 to TRBJ1-2; the D is unclear. Looked up from germline, CDR1 is MNHEY and CDR2 is SVGAGI. The CDR3 has 10 residues. V dropped 7 bases and J dropped 4 bases, with 4 bases sitting between them. This chain's CDR3 is CASTGYGYTF. As DNA, the CDR3 is TGTGCCAGCACGGGCTATGGCTACACCTTC.

The CDR3 DNA follows: TGTGCCAGCAGCACTCCCGTGACAGGGCCGGAGCTGTTTTTT. Translation gives CASSTPVTGPELFF. This chain joins TRBV7-2 and TRBJ2-2; 7 nucleotides align to TRBD1. The junction had 10 bases not matched to a gene; V was cut back by 5 bases and J by 10 bases. The CDR3 spans 14 residues. Germline V gene lookup returns CDR1 SGHTA and CDR2 FQGNSA. Together with reference TRBV7-2 and TRBJ2-2, the CDR3 gives the full variable domain: GAGVSQSPSNKVTEKGKDVELRCDPISGHTALYWYRQSLGQGLEFLIYFQGNSAPDKSGLPSDRFSAERTGGSVSTLTIQRTQQEDSAVYLCASSTPVTGPELFFGEGSRLTVL.

V usage is TRBV18 and J usage is TRBJ1-2, with no clear D. The length of the CDR3 is 14 residues. V lost 6 bases and J 3 bases, leaving 14 bases between the germline ends. Germline loops: CDR1 KGHSH, CDR2 LQKENI. CDR3 protein: CASSQDGVYYGYTF. DNA for the CDR3: TGTGCCAGCTCCCAGGACGGAGTTTACTATGGCTACACCTTC. Supplemented by reference TRBV18 and TRBJ1-2, the full variable domain reads NAGVMQNPRHLVRRRGQEARLRCSPMKGHSHVYWYRQLPEEGLKFMVYLQKENIIDESGMPKERFSAEFPKEGPSILRIQQVVRGDSAAYFCASSQDGVYYGYTFGSGTRLTVV.

The chain employs TRBV19 and TRBJ2-7, with a possible D match to TRBD1 (5 bases). The CDR3 extends over 14 amino acids. CDR1 and CDR2 (germline): LNHDA, SQIVND (reference sequence). V gave up 2 bases and J gave up 3 bases, with 11 bases separating them. CDR3 nucleotides: TGTGCCAGTAGTATACAGGGAATCGGCTACGAGCAGTACTTC. Residues: CASSIQGIGYEQYF.

This clone was recorded many times. V gene TRBV27 combines with J gene TRBJ2-7; 11 positions agree with TRBD2. The CDR3 is 16 amino acids. The V segment lost 5 bases and the J segment 0 bases; nucleotides outside the gene matches: 6. Germline-derived CDR1 and CDR2 are MNHEY and SMNVEV (reference sequence). Here the CDR3 DNA reads TGTGCCAGCAGTCCCTTAGCGGGGGGGATCTCCTACGAGCAGTACTTC. Protein: CASSPLAGGISYEQYF.

The chain joins TRBV20-1 to TRBJ1-5; D is uncertain. Germline CDR1 and CDR2: DFQATT and SNEGSKA (reference sequence). This CDR3 region has 16 residues. Trimming took 3 bases from V and 1 from J, leaving 16 bases between them. CDR3 sequence reads: CSASRETWKSNQPQHF. CDR3 in DNA: TGCAGTGCTAGTCGAGAGACCTGGAAAAGCAATCAGCCCCAGCATTTT.

A word on this clone: This CDR3 is also generated by other DNA sequences in the sample. The chain employs TRBV7-6 and TRBJ2-7; perhaps D is TRBD1 or TRBD2 (5 bases each). CDR3 size: 15 residues. Germline V lookup: CDR1 SGHVS, CDR2 FNYEAQ. Trimming took 0 bases from V and 6 from J, leaving 15 bases between them. Here the CDR3 DNA reads TGTGCCAGCAGCTTAGCGAACAGGCCCGGAGGCGAGCAGTACTTC. Its protein is CASSLANRPGGEQYF.

The table lists this clone with a count of one. V is TRBV9 and J is TRBJ2-2; D call uncertain. CDR3 length: 16 amino acids. Germline values: CDR1 SGDLS, CDR2 YYNGEE. Trimming pared 4 bases from V and 7 bases from J, leaving 20 bases between. CDR3: CASSSETGPLSGELFF. The CDR3 coding sequence is TGTGCCAGCAGCTCCGAAACCGGGCCCCTCAGCGGGGAGCTGTTTTTT. The entire variable domain, with the rest obtained from reference TRBV9 and TRBJ2-2, is as follows: DSGVTQTPKHLITATGQRVTLRCSPRSGDLSVYWYQQSLDQGLQFLIQYYNGEERAKGNILERFSAQQFPDLHSELNLSSLELGDSALYFCASSSETGPLSGELFFGEGSRLTVL.

This CDR3 reads CASSSTGMRAFF. The CDR3 nucleotides are TGCGCCAGCAGCTCGACAGGGATGAGGGCTTTCTTT. This chain connects TRBV5-1 to TRBJ1-1, with 7 bases aligning to TRBD1. CDR1 and CDR2 (germline): SGHRS, YFSETQ. This CDR3 region has 12 residues. V lost 3 bases and J lost 11; bases outside the gene matches: 7.